This passage covers 30 T cell receptor beta chains from one sample sequenced in a study of CD8+ T cells in alopecia areata. Treatment given: oral pan-JAK inhibitor, 5-10 mg twice daily. cDNA prepared by RNA extraction and subsequent reverse transcription served as the template for sequencing. The protocol was immunoSEQ multiplex PCR, while the TCRdb copy is restricted to in-frame clones and leaves out a portion. This sample has around 270,000 clones; about three fifths occur once, and the top ten carry 1.8%. The sequencing used CD4+ T cells sorted from blood, collected at week 24, from a patient treated with tofacitinib. The source is a human donor with alopecia areata.

This rearrangement joins TRBV29-1 to TRBJ1-1; tentative D call: TRBD1 (6 bases). V lost 6 bases to trimming and J lost 0 bases, with 14 bases between them. Germline lookup yields CDR1 SQVTM and CDR2 ANQGSEA. The CDR3 spans 14 residues. This chain's CDR3 is CSVIQGGMNTEAFF. CDR3 sequence (DNA): TGCAGCGTCATACAGGGAGGCATGAACACTGAAGCTTTCTTT.

J is TRBJ2-4 and V is TRBV4-2, with 9 bases identical to TRBD2. This CDR3 has 13 amino acids. Germline CDR1 and CDR2: LGHNA and YNFKEQ. V dropped 0 bases and J dropped 16; count of bases not matched to a gene: 7. DNA for the CDR3: TGTGCCAGCAGCCAAGAGCATAGCGGGGGCCGATACTTC. This translates into CASSQEHSGGRYF.

The rearrangement uses TRBV5-4 and TRBJ1-2; no reliable D call. Germline V CDR1 and CDR2: SGHNT, YYREEE (reference sequence). The CDR3 is 15 residues long. V lost 4 bases, J lost 1 base, and 14 bases lay in between. This CDR3 is CASSLEGALNYGYTF. CDR3 sequence (DNA): TGTGCCAGCAGCCTGGAGGGAGCTCTTAACTATGGCTACACCTTC.

This sequence joins TRBV15 and TRBJ1-1; D is unresolved. CDR1 and CDR2 (germline): LNHNV, YYDKDF (reference sequence). This CDR3 contains 15 residues. The ends were cut back, 5 bases at V and 0 bases at J, with 13 bases in the middle. CDR3 in DNA: TGTGCCACCAGCCCCTGGGGAGGGATGAACACTGAAGCTTTCTTT. Residues: CATSPWGGMNTEAFF. Full variable domain (rest looked up from reference TRBV15 and TRBJ1-1): DAMVIQNPRYQVTQFGKPVTLSCSQTLNHNVMYWYQQKSSQAPKLLFHYYDKDFNNEADTPDNFQSRRPNTSFCFLDIRSPGLGDTAMYLCATSPWGGMNTEAFFGQGTRLTVV.

The gene calls are TRBV30 and TRBJ1-2; 10 bases are a match to TRBD1. CDR1 and CDR2 (germline): GTSNPN, SVGIG (reference sequence). The CDR3 loop spans 14 amino acids. Trimming removed 1 base from V and 3 bases from J; junction bases left unmatched: 2. The CDR3 loop is CAWSAGTGDYGYTF. The CDR3 DNA reads TGTGCCTGGAGTGCGGGGACAGGGGACTATGGCTACACCTTC.

Regarding this clone: The junction differs from germline at one of its ends, possibly a read error. This chain links TRBV5-4 with TRBJ1-2; no reliable D call. The CDR3 spans 15 residues. In germline, CDR1 is SGHNT, CDR2 YYREEE (reference sequence). CDR3 sequence: CASSFPRVGSGGCTF. Written as DNA, the CDR3 is TGTGCCAGCAGCTTTCCCCGTGTAGGCAGTGGAGGCTGCACCTTC.

This clone was seen a handful of times. This chain joins TRBV27 and TRBJ1-6, with 8 bases matching TRBD1. J lost 8 bases, V lost 7 bases, and 13 bases had no gene match. The CDR3 is made up of 16 amino acids. Looked up from germline, CDR1 is MNHEY and CDR2 is SMNVEV (reference sequence). The CDR3 here is CASNPDRDVTDSPLHF. Here the CDR3 DNA reads TGTGCCAGCAATCCGGACAGGGACGTGACGGATTCACCCCTCCACTTT.

This clone was seen repeatedly, ten times or more. This rearrangement joins TRBV5-1 to TRBJ1-4; TRBD1 agrees at 7 bases. Germline trimming cut 0 bases from V and 3 bases from J; bases unmatched to any gene: 8. The CDR3 has 17 amino acids. CDR1 SGHRS and CDR2 YFSETQ come from the germline V gene. CDR3 loop: CASSLEARGMANEKLFF. CDR3 DNA: TGCGCCAGCAGCTTGGAGGCCAGGGGGATGGCTAATGAAAAACTGTTTTTT.

This clone was picked up a small number of times. The gene calls are TRBV5-6 and TRBJ1-6, with 9 nucleotides matching TRBD1. The V gene end was trimmed by 3 bases and the J gene end by 12 bases; junction bases not matched to a gene: 7. Germline CDR1 is SGHDT and CDR2 is YYEEEE. The CDR3 consists of 14 residues. The DNA of the CDR3 is TGTGCCAGCAGCTCAGGACAGGGGAGGTTACCCCTCCACTTT. Its translation is CASSSGQGRLPLHF.

Here the CDR3 reads CASSLGGLSYEQYF. As DNA, the CDR3 is TGTGCCAGCAGCTTAGGTGGCCTCTCCTACGAGCAGTACTTC. The chain has TRBV7-9 and TRBJ2-7; D call uncertain. The CDR3 consists of 14 residues. CDR1 is SEHNR and CDR2 is FQNEAQ in the germline V gene (reference sequence). Between the trimmed V and J ends, which lost 1 base and 0 bases, there was a span of 7 bases.

The rearrangement joins TRBV30 to TRBJ2-1, with D uncertain. Trimming left V 0 bases short and J 6 bases short, with 9 bases between. CDR1 is GTSNPN, CDR2 SVGIG, per germline (reference sequence). The length of the CDR3 is 13 residues. For the CDR3, the DNA is TGTGCCTGGAGTGTAGGTCAGATCAATGAGCAGTTCTTC. Encoded protein: CAWSVGQINEQFF.

V gene TRBV6-5 combines with J gene TRBJ1-2, with 7 positions matching TRBD1. The CDR3 length is 13 residues. From germline, CDR1 is MNHEY and CDR2 SVGAGI. Trimming took 6 bases from V and 2 from J; bases not matched to a gene: 3. CDR3 amino acids: CASRQGRNYGYTF. CDR3 bases: TGTGCCAGCAGACAGGGGAGGAACTATGGCTACACCTTC.

J is TRBJ1-2 and V is TRBV6-5; TRBD1 agrees at 8 bases. Germline V gene sequence: CDR1 MNHEY, CDR2 SVGAGI. The CDR3 consists of 14 residues. With 6 bases clipped from V and 0 bases from J, the junction kept 3 bases outside the gene matches. DNA of the CDR3: TGTGCCAGCAGGGGGACAGGCCCTAACTATGGCTACACCTTC. This translates into CASRGTGPNYGYTF.

The chain uses TRBV30 and TRBJ2-3; D is perhaps TRBD2 (5 bases). Germline values: CDR1 GTSNPN, CDR2 SVGIG (reference sequence). The CDR3 has 12 amino acids. V lost 3 bases and J lost 5, with 9 bases in between. CDR3 region: CAWSVEGDTQYF. In nucleotides, the CDR3 is TGTGCCTGGAGCGTCGAGGGAGATACGCAGTATTTT.

This clone came up once. The V call is TRBV29-1, the J call TRBJ2-5, with 9 bases lining up with TRBD1. Looked up from germline, CDR1 is SQVTM and CDR2 is ANQGSEA. The CDR3 totals 15 residues. Germline trimming cut 0 bases from V and 0 bases from J; bases unmatched to any gene: 2. The CDR3 sequence: CSVEEQGAYQETQYF. The CDR3, as DNA: TGCAGCGTTGAAGAACAGGGGGCGTACCAAGAGACCCAGTACTTC.

CDR3 nucleotides: TGTGCCACCAGCAGACAAACCGGATCCTACGAGCAGTACTTC. Translated, it gives CATSRQTGSYEQYF. The gene calls are TRBV15 and TRBJ2-7; D is ambiguous. The CDR3 runs to 14 residues. The germline CDR1 and CDR2 sequences are LNHNV and YYDKDF (reference sequence). V dropped 2 bases and J dropped 1 base, with 9 bases sitting between them.

V usage is TRBV9 and J usage is TRBJ1-6; D is perhaps TRBD1 (5 bases). V was clipped by 0 bases and J by 7 bases, with 11 bases between them. The length of the CDR3 is 15 residues. CDR1 is SGDLS and CDR2 is YYNGEE in the germline V gene. The DNA of the CDR3 is TGTGCCAGCAGCGTAGCGGGCAGGGTAAATTCACCCCTCCACTTT. Translation gives CASSVAGRVNSPLHF.

This chain links TRBV4-1 with TRBJ2-1; D may be TRBD2 (6 bases). The CDR3 consists of 14 residues. V lost 4 bases and J lost 4, with 11 bases in between. Germline CDR1 and CDR2: MGHRA and YSYEKL. The CDR3 protein is CASSPMGLYNEQFF. The CDR3 DNA follows: TGCGCCAGCAGCCCCATGGGACTTTACAATGAGCAGTTCTTC.

This chain links TRBV4-2 with TRBJ1-1; D perhaps matches TRBD1 (6 bases). Germline assignment: CDR1 LGHNA and CDR2 YNFKEQ. The CDR3 is 13 residues long. With 3 bases removed from V and 1 base from J, the gap between germline ends came to 6 bases. The CDR3 spells CASSQDRNTEAFF. The CDR3 DNA follows: TGTGCCAGCAGCCAGGACAGGAACACTGAAGCTTTCTTT.

The chain joins TRBV7-2 to TRBJ2-5; D gene uncertain. The germline V gene has CDR1 SGHTA and CDR2 FQGNSA. V gave up 6 bases and J gave up 2 bases, with 16 bases separating them. There are 15 residues in the CDR3. The CDR3 DNA sequence: TGTGCCAGCAGTCCTAATCCTGACACACAAGAGACCCAGTACTTC. Protein product: CASSPNPDTQETQYF.

J is TRBJ2-1 and V is TRBV13; a weak D match, TRBD2 (6 bases). Per the germline V gene, CDR1 is PRHDT and CDR2 is FYEKMQ (reference sequence). The CDR3 extends over 16 amino acids. Trimming left V 5 bases short and J 0 bases short, with 14 bases between. The CDR3 sequence: CASSPRIAVSYNEQFF. CDR3 nucleotide sequence: TGTGCCAGCAGCCCACGGATAGCGGTCTCCTACAATGAGCAGTTCTTC.

This clone was recorded once. The chain has TRBV18 and TRBJ2-2, with TRBD1 matching over 8 bases. The V gene's germline CDR1 is KGHSH and CDR2 LQKENI. The CDR3 contains 14 residues. Trimming removed 6 bases from V and 5 bases from J; junction bases left unmatched: 5. As DNA, the CDR3 is TGTGCCAGCTCGGACAGGGAAGTTACCGGGGAGCTGTTTTTT. Protein sequence: CASSDREVTGELFF. The variable domain in full, completed from reference TRBV18 and TRBJ2-2, reads NAGVMQNPRHLVRRRGQEARLRCSPMKGHSHVYWYRQLPEEGLKFMVYLQKENIIDESGMPKERFSAEFPKEGPSILRIQQVVRGDSAAYFCASSDREVTGELFFGEGSRLTVL.

In its sample, this clone was seen once. The chain recombines TRBV27 with TRBJ1-6, with D tentatively TRBD1 (6 bases). Deletions cut 0 bases from V and 10 bases from J, with 13 bases between. The germline CDR1 and CDR2 sequences are MNHEY and SMNVEV (reference sequence). The length of the CDR3 is 15 residues. CDR3 sequence reads: CASSLSSRGASPLHF. DNA for the CDR3: TGTGCCAGCAGTTTATCGTCCAGGGGAGCGTCACCCCTCCACTTT.

This chain connects TRBV29-1 to TRBJ2-7, with D possibly being TRBD2 (5 bases). The CDR3 runs 11 residues. The V and J ends lost 7 bases and 3 bases respectively, with 10 bases between them. Germline V gene lookup returns CDR1 SQVTM and CDR2 ANQGSEA. The CDR3: CSAFGGYEQYF. The CDR3 DNA sequence: TGCAGCGCCTTTGGAGGCTACGAGCAGTACTTC.

The rearrangement links TRBV27 to TRBJ2-7; 10 bases line up with TRBD2. The junction had 6 bases not matched to a gene; V was cut back by 0 bases and J by 4 bases. This CDR3 is built from 16 residues. Germline V CDR1 and CDR2: MNHEY, SMNVEV (reference sequence). This CDR3 is CASSLSGAGGHYEQYF. The CDR3 region has the DNA TGTGCCAGCAGTTTATCGGGAGCGGGGGGGCATTACGAGCAGTACTTC.

The chain employs TRBV15 and TRBJ1-1; 9 bases map to TRBD1. The V and J ends lost 2 bases and 3 bases, in that order; junction bases with no gene match: 1. The CDR3 has 14 residues. Germline values: CDR1 LNHNV, CDR2 YYDKDF (reference sequence). The CDR3 sequence is CATSRWDRDTEAFF. The CDR3 DNA is TGTGCCACCAGCAGATGGGACAGGGACACTGAAGCTTTCTTT. Full variable domain (rest looked up from reference TRBV15 and TRBJ1-1): DAMVIQNPRYQVTQFGKPVTLSCSQTLNHNVMYWYQQKSSQAPKLLFHYYDKDFNNEADTPDNFQSRRPNTSFCFLDIRSPGLGDTAMYLCATSRWDRDTEAFFGQGTRLTVV.

The rearrangement links TRBV4-1 to TRBJ1-4; weak D call: TRBD1 (5 bases). Germline CDR1 MGHRA, CDR2 YSYEKL. The CDR3 loop spans 18 amino acids. V dropped 2 bases and J dropped 5 bases, with 21 bases sitting between them. In DNA, the CDR3 is TGCGCCAGCAGCCAACCTGGGACGGAGGTTTTCGGGAATGAAAAACTGTTTTTT. Residues: CASSQPGTEVFGNEKLFF.

The CDR3 DNA sequence: TGCAGCGCGGCTCTTTCCAAAAGAATGTCTACTTGGAGACACCAGAGCTCCTACGAGCAGTACTTC. Protein: CSAALSKRMSTWRHQSSYEQYF. The chain is built from TRBV29-1 and TRBJ2-7; D is uncertain. V dropped 7 bases and J dropped 0 bases, with 40 bases sitting between them. CDR3 length: 22 residues. Germline V gives CDR1 SQVTM, CDR2 ANQGSEA.

The rearrangement uses TRBV4-2 and TRBJ1-1, with a tentative D call TRBD1 (5 bases). The CDR3 is 16 amino acids. CDR1 and CDR2 (germline): LGHNA, YNFKEQ. Trimming pared 3 bases from V and 1 base from J, leaving 15 bases between. DNA of the CDR3: TGTGCCAGCAGCCAGAAGAAGGGACCATCGAACACTGAAGCTTTCTTT. As protein: CASSQKKGPSNTEAFF.

This clone occurred once. V is TRBV5-4 and J is TRBJ1-2; D call uncertain. Germline V CDR1 and CDR2: SGHNT, YYREEE (reference sequence). The CDR3 runs 14 residues. Trimming left V 4 bases short and J 8 bases short, with 18 bases between. The CDR3 sequence is CASSLPASLEGYTF. In DNA form, the CDR3 reads TGTGCCAGCAGCCTGCCCGCATCCCTGGAGGGCTACACCTTC.